The rows below give T cell receptor beta chains drawn from one sample of a study of cytomegalovirus exposure and HLA in healthy donors. The protocol was immunoSEQ multiplex PCR, while the TCRdb copy is restricted to in-frame clones and leaves out a portion. Counted here are about 140,000 clones, 60% to 80% occurring once; the ten biggest clones make up 4% to 6%. Sequencing was done on a sample of PBMCs. The receptors were sampled from a woman aged 45 to 65 in good health and CMV-seronegative. Each CDR3 is given with its conserved first and last residue. The D gene is left open where the match is weak. Some rows mark clone size as missing; the rest say once, few, many or name a class of expanded clone.

J: TRBJ1-2
D: TRBD1
size: NA
V: TRBV13
DNA: TGTGCCAGCAGTTACGACAGGGCACATGGCTACACCTTC
CDR3: CASSYDRAHGYTF

J: TRBJ1-5
D: NA
size: NA
V: TRBV5-1
DNA: TGCGCCAGCAGCTTGGGGGCCGAAAATCAGCCCCAGCATTTT
CDR3: CASSLGAENQPQHF

J: TRBJ2-1
D: TRBD1
size: NA
V: TRBV5-6
DNA: TGTGCCAGCAGCTTCCGGGACAGGGGGTACAATGAGCAGTTCTTC
CDR3: CASSFRDRGYNEQFF

J: TRBJ2-1
D: TRBD2
size: NA
V: TRBV29-1
DNA: TGCAGCGTTGAAGGGGGGGGAAATGAGCAGTTCTTC
CDR3: CSVEGGGNEQFF

J: TRBJ1-3
D: TRBD1
size: NA
V: TRBV7-2
DNA: TGTGCCAGCAGCGGACGGACAGGGAAAAGGGACACCATATATTTT
CDR3: CASSGRTGKRDTIYF

J: TRBJ1-1
D: TRBD1
size: NA
V: TRBV10-3
DNA: TGTGCCATCAGCGTTACAGGGGGCCCTGAAGCTTTCTTT
CDR3: CAISVTGGPEAFF

J: TRBJ1-5
D: NA
size: once
V: TRBV6-5
DNA: TGTGCCAGCAGTTACGAGGGTAATCAGCCCCAGCATTTT
CDR3: CASSYEGNQPQHF

J: TRBJ2-7
D: NA
size: once
V: TRBV4-3
DNA: TGCGCCAGCAGCCAAGATCTTTCAGGGGCCGTCTACGAGCAGTACTTC
CDR3: CASSQDLSGAVYEQYF

J: TRBJ2-3
D: TRBD2
size: NA
V: TRBV28
DNA: TGTGCCAGCAGACCTCGGGGAGGGCTAGCGGAGAATACGCAGTATTTT
CDR3: CASRPRGGLAENTQYF

J: TRBJ1-6
D: NA
size: NA
V: TRBV5-6
DNA: TGTGCCAGCAGCTTGTCCGCTCCGGGACACGGGGATAGGGCCCTCCACTTT
CDR3: CASSLSAPGHGDRALHF

J: TRBJ1-1
D: TRBD1
size: few
V: TRBV2
DNA: TGTGCCAGCAGTGGACAGGGCTCTGGGACTGAAGCTTTCTTT
CDR3: CASSGQGSGTEAFF

J: TRBJ1-1
D: NA
size: NA
V: TRBV2
DNA: TGTGCCAGCAGTACCCACCGGGAAGCTTTCTTT
CDR3: CASSTHREAFF

J: TRBJ2-5
D: NA
size: NA
V: TRBV2
DNA: TGTGCCAGCAGTGAAGTTCGGGGACAAGAGACCCAGTACTTC
CDR3: CASSEVRGQETQYF

J: TRBJ2-3
D: NA
size: NA
V: TRBV27
DNA: TGTGCCAGCAGTTTATTAGCAGGGTTAAGGGCAGATACGCAGTATTTT
CDR3: CASSLLAGLRADTQYF

J: TRBJ1-1
D: NA
size: NA
V: TRBV7-2
DNA: TGTGCCAGCAGCTTATATGGCAGGACAAACACTGAAGCTTTCTTT
CDR3: CASSLYGRTNTEAFF